This is a list of T cell receptor beta chains from one sample in a study of blood T cell repertoires in COVID-19. Sequenced by immunoSEQ multiplex PCR; TCRdb stores in-frame clones only, minus some. This repertoire shows about 170,000 clones, around nine tenths found once; its top ten account for roughly 3.7%. The material sequenced was peripheral blood. The receptors were gathered from a man younger than 35 with active or convalescent COVID-19. The CDR3 runs from the conserved cysteine through the conserved F or W. The order of the fields is D gene, V gene, clone size, J gene, CDR3 protein, CDR3 DNA. D genes are given only for firm matches. For some rows the clone size is stated as once, few or many, or as a class when expanded; others skip it.

D gene: -
V gene: TRBV7-2
clone size: -
J gene: TRBJ2-2
CDR3 protein: CASSLVSGYTGELFF
CDR3 DNA: TGTGCCAGCAGCTTAGTGAGCGGATACACCGGGGAGCTGTTTTTT

D gene: TRBD2
V gene: TRBV24-1
clone size: -
J gene: TRBJ2-7
CDR3 protein: CATSDSPGPGLAESYEQYF
CDR3 DNA: TGTGCCACCAGTGATTCTCCTGGGCCGGGACTAGCGGAGTCCTACGAGCAGTACTTC

D gene: -
V gene: TRBV7-2
clone size: -
J gene: TRBJ2-7
CDR3 protein: CASSLDSTGTSYEQYF
CDR3 DNA: TGTGCCAGCAGCTTAGACTCTACCGGGACATCCTACGAGCAGTACTTC

D gene: TRBD2
V gene: TRBV11-2
clone size: -
J gene: TRBJ2-3
CDR3 protein: CASSQRGGADTQYF
CDR3 DNA: TGTGCCAGCAGCCAGCGGGGGGGGGCGGATACGCAGTATTTT

D gene: TRBD1
V gene: TRBV24-1
clone size: -
J gene: TRBJ2-3
CDR3 protein: CATSGTDRVSTDTQYF
CDR3 DNA: TGTGCCACCAGTGGAACGGACAGGGTTAGCACAGATACGCAGTATTTT

D gene: TRBD1
V gene: TRBV3-1/TRBV3-2
clone size: -
J gene: TRBJ1-4
CDR3 protein: CASSQDGTGGKLFF
CDR3 DNA: TGTGCCAGCAGCCAAGATGGGACAGGCGGAAAACTGTTTTTT

D gene: -
V gene: TRBV21-1
clone size: -
J gene: TRBJ1-2
CDR3 protein: CASSKRMGPEDYGYTF
CDR3 DNA: TGTGCCAGCAGCAAGAGAATGGGCCCTGAAGACTATGGCTACACCTTC

D gene: -
V gene: TRBV6-5
clone size: -
J gene: TRBJ1-1
CDR3 protein: CASSLPGGEAFF
CDR3 DNA: TGTGCCAGCAGCCTCCCGGGGGGTGAAGCTTTCTTT

D gene: TRBD1
V gene: TRBV5-5
clone size: few
J gene: TRBJ1-4
CDR3 protein: CASSLVPTGIKEKLFF
CDR3 DNA: TGTGCCAGCAGCTTGGTACCGACAGGGATAAAGGAAAAACTGTTTTTT

D gene: -
V gene: TRBV2
clone size: -
J gene: TRBJ1-5
CDR3 protein: CASSPDIGAEPQHF
CDR3 DNA: TGTGCCAGCAGTCCTGACATAGGGGCAGAGCCCCAGCATTTT

D gene: TRBD1
V gene: TRBV19
clone size: -
J gene: TRBJ2-1
CDR3 protein: CASSTDRGWGNEQFF
CDR3 DNA: TGTGCCAGTAGTACCGACAGGGGATGGGGCAATGAGCAGTTCTTC

D gene: TRBD1
V gene: TRBV5-1
clone size: -
J gene: TRBJ1-4
CDR3 protein: CASSLAAGGNEKLFF
CDR3 DNA: TGCGCCAGCAGCTTGGCCGCAGGGGGTAATGAAAAACTGTTTTTT

D gene: -
V gene: TRBV18
clone size: -
J gene: TRBJ1-2
CDR3 protein: CASSPQREGNYGYTF
CDR3 DNA: TGTGCCAGCTCACCCCAACGGGAGGGGAACTATGGCTACACCTTC

D gene: TRBD1
V gene: TRBV5-1
clone size: -
J gene: TRBJ2-1
CDR3 protein: CASSPEPQGRNEQFF
CDR3 DNA: TGCGCCAGCAGCCCCGAACCACAGGGGCGCAATGAGCAGTTCTTC

D gene: -
V gene: TRBV14
clone size: -
J gene: TRBJ1-4
CDR3 protein: CASSSRTGSNEKLFF
CDR3 DNA: TGTGCCAGCAGCAGCCGGACGGGGTCTAATGAAAAACTGTTTTTT

D gene: TRBD1
V gene: TRBV7-6
clone size: -
J gene: TRBJ2-6
CDR3 protein: CASSLVQGSSGANVLTF
CDR3 DNA: TGTGCCAGCAGCTTAGTACAGGGGAGCTCTGGGGCCAACGTCCTGACTTTC

D gene: -
V gene: TRBV11-3
clone size: -
J gene: TRBJ2-7
CDR3 protein: CASSPALGAVPEQYF
CDR3 DNA: TGTGCCAGCAGCCCCGCATTGGGGGCAGTACCCGAGCAGTACTTC

D gene: -
V gene: TRBV7-2
clone size: -
J gene: TRBJ1-5
CDR3 protein: CASSLTVLSNQPQHF
CDR3 DNA: TGTGCCAGCAGCTTAACGGTGCTTAGCAATCAGCCCCAGCATTTT

D gene: TRBD1
V gene: TRBV5-6
clone size: -
J gene: TRBJ1-5
CDR3 protein: CASSQTGTGSNQPQHF
CDR3 DNA: TGTGCCAGCAGCCAGACCGGGACAGGGAGCAATCAGCCCCAGCATTTT